One sample yielded the 21 T cell receptor beta chains listed below, sequenced in a study of T cell repertoires in cytomegalovirus infection (dated by TCRdb to the late 2010s). The sample was run on an Illumina HiSeq 1500. The raw public reads went through TCRdb reprocessing: fastp at Q25, MiXCR clone calling, in-frame beta chains kept. Each CDR3 protein appears once, grouped with its most common genes and DNA. This sample has some 320,000 distinct CDR3 sequences in its table, and roughly 9.5% of those were observed once. 3.5% to 4.5% of the sample rests with the top ten. Sequences were obtained from PBMCs. The source is a human donor in good health (CMV status not recorded). Some clones in this sample may be carry-over from other donors' samples.

This clonotype was counted many times. The CDR3 DNA reads TGTGCCAGCAGCTCGGACAGGTCCCAGCCCCAGCATTTT. This codes for CASSSDRSQPQHF. The rearrangement uses TRBV7-8 and TRBJ1-5; 7 nucleotides line up with TRBD1. Per the germline V gene, CDR1 is SGHVS and CDR2 is FQNEAQ. There are 13 residues in the CDR3. V lost 4 bases to trimming and J lost 7 bases; unmatched junction nucleotides: 4.

The V and J genes are TRBV2 and TRBJ1-4; 7 nucleotides align to TRBD1. The CDR3 loop spans 15 amino acids. The germline V gene encodes CDR1 SNHLY and CDR2 FYNNEI. V lost 5 bases to trimming and J lost 4 bases; unmatched junction nucleotides: 7. Here the CDR3 reads CASSWGTDNNEKLFF. In nucleotides, the CDR3 is TGTGCCAGCAGTTGGGGGACAGATAATAATGAAAAACTGTTTTTT.

This clonotype was seen at least ten times. This rearrangement joins TRBV4-1 to TRBJ2-7; D remains unclear. CDR3 length: 15 residues. V lost 4 bases and J lost 3, with 16 bases in between. Germline assignment: CDR1 MGHRA and CDR2 YSYEKL. The CDR3: CASSLLWTESYEQYF. CDR3 coding DNA: TGCGCCAGCAGCCTCCTATGGACGGAAAGCTACGAGCAGTACTTC.

The chain joins TRBV5-1 to TRBJ2-5; 7 bases fit TRBD2. Germline CDR1 reads SGHRS; CDR2 reads YFSETQ. With 2 bases clipped from V and 2 bases from J, the junction kept 6 bases outside the gene matches. The CDR3 totals 15 residues. CDR3 residues: CASSLFGRGQETQYF. The DNA of the CDR3 is TGCGCCAGCAGCTTATTCGGGCGGGGGCAAGAGACCCAGTACTTC.

This clonotype occurred a few times. The chain joins TRBV7-2 to TRBJ2-4; no reliable D call. Germline V gene data show CDR1 as SGHTA and CDR2 as FQGNSA. The CDR3 runs 14 residues. Trimming cost V 5 bases and J 3 bases, with 11 bases left between them. The CDR3 region has the DNA TGTGCCAGCAGCGCTAGGAAGGACAAAAACATTCAGTACTTC. Encoded protein: CASSARKDKNIQYF.

This clonotype has a handful of counts. The V and J genes are TRBV27 and TRBJ2-7, with TRBD2 identical over 9 bases. The germline CDR1 and CDR2 sequences are MNHEY and SMNVEV (reference sequence). The CDR3 is made up of 14 amino acids. Germline trimming cut 5 bases from V and 4 bases from J; bases unmatched to any gene: 6. The CDR3 sequence: CASSIWRGGYEQYF. DNA of the CDR3: TGTGCCAGCAGTATCTGGCGGGGGGGTTACGAGCAGTACTTC.

This clonotype has a count of ten or more. The CDR3 reads CASSLKPPSGRNEQFF. CDR3 bases: TGCGCCAGCAGCTTAAAGCCCCCTAGCGGGAGAAATGAGCAGTTCTTC. V gene TRBV5-1 combines with J gene TRBJ2-1, with TRBD2 matching 10 bases. After removal of 2 bases from V and 7 bases from J, the junction contained 9 bases not matched to a gene. CDR1 is SGHRS and CDR2 is YFSETQ in the germline V gene. The CDR3 is made up of 16 amino acids. Complete variable domain (other parts from reference TRBV5-1 and TRBJ2-1): KAGVTQTPRYLIKTRGQQVTLSCSPISGHRSVSWYQQTPGQGLQFLFEYFSETQRNKGNFPGRFSGRQFSNSRSEMNVSTLELGDSALYLCASSLKPPSGRNEQFFGPGTRLTVL.

This clonotype was seen a few times. The V gene is TRBV12-3 or TRBV12-4, the J gene TRBJ1-6; D unclear. This CDR3 is 12 amino acids long. Deletions cut 3 bases from V and 9 bases from J, with 6 bases between. The CDR3 protein is CASSLMGSPLHF. The CDR3 coding sequence is TGTGCCAGCAGTTTGATGGGTTCACCCCTCCACTTT.

In this sample, this clonotype turned up a few times. The chain couples TRBV10-3 to TRBJ1-2; a weak D match, TRBD1 (5 bases). The CDR3 covers 13 residues. Germline V gives CDR1 ENHRY, CDR2 SYGVKD. V was pared by 4 bases and J by 1 base, with 7 bases between. CDR3 in DNA: TGTGCCATCAGTGCACAGGTTAACTATGGCTACACCTTC. Amino acids: CAISAQVNYGYTF.

This clonotype was seen at least ten times. The J gene is TRBJ2-7, the V gene TRBV7-2, with D possibly matching TRBD1 (5 bases). Per the germline V gene, CDR1 is SGHTA and CDR2 is FQGNSA. Trimming removed 2 bases at V and 6 bases at J, with 26 bases between. The CDR3 covers 18 residues. The CDR3 DNA reads as TGTGCCAGCAGCTTAACTGGGGCGCTTTTCCCCCCCCCCTTCGAGCAGTACTTC. As protein: CASSLTGALFPPPFEQYF.

This clonotype turned up a few times. This chain connects TRBV7-2 to TRBJ1-2, with D perhaps TRBD1 (5 bases). V lost 3 bases, J lost 7 bases, and 15 bases lay in between. The CDR3 sequence is 14 residues long. Germline-derived CDR1 and CDR2 are SGHTA and FQGNSA. The CDR3 nucleotides are TGTGCCAGCAGCTTTCCCGGGGGGGTCGGTGGCTACACCTTC. It codes for CASSFPGGVGGYTF. The entire variable domain, with the rest obtained from reference TRBV7-2 and TRBJ1-2, is as follows: GAGVSQSPSNKVTEKGKDVELRCDPISGHTALYWYRQSLGQGLEFLIYFQGNSAPDKSGLPSDRFSAERTGGSVSTLTIQRTQQEDSAVYLCASSFPGGVGGYTFGSGTRLTVV.

The rearrangement uses TRBV6-6 and TRBJ1-5; no definite D call. In germline, CDR1 is MNHNY, CDR2 SVGAGI (reference sequence). The CDR3 consists of 15 residues. V dropped 5 bases and J dropped 5 bases, with 16 bases sitting between them. CDR3: CASSRPGPRDQPQHF. In DNA, the CDR3 is TGTGCCAGCAGTCGCCCAGGACCTCGGGATCAGCCCCAGCATTTT.

This clonotype was detected ten times or more. The V gene is TRBV7-2, the J gene TRBJ2-5; TRBD1 matches at 8 bases. The CDR3 covers 14 residues. J was trimmed by 4 bases and V by 5 bases; bases with no gene match: 6. Looked up from germline, CDR1 is SGHTA and CDR2 is FQGNSA. The CDR3 sequence is CASSGRGRGETQYF. The CDR3, as DNA: TGTGCCAGCAGCGGCAGGGGGCGCGGAGAGACCCAGTACTTC.

This clonotype was counted many times. The CDR3 sequence: CASSLAHSANQPQHF. For the CDR3, the DNA is TGTGCCAGCAGCTTAGCCCACAGCGCCAATCAGCCCCAGCATTTT. The chain has TRBV7-9 and TRBJ1-5; D remains unclear. Per germline, CDR1 SEHNR and CDR2 FQNEAQ (reference sequence). This CDR3 has 15 residues. Trimming removed 0 bases from V and 3 bases from J, with 9 bases in between.

The chain links TRBV6-8 to TRBJ2-2; TRBD2 is a possible D gene (5 bases). Per the germline V gene, CDR1 is MNHGY and CDR2 is SAAAGT. The V gene lost 7 bases and the J gene lost 0 bases, with 9 bases spanning the gap. The CDR3 covers 14 residues. The CDR3 is CASMPGTNTGELFF. For the CDR3, the DNA is TGTGCCAGCATGCCGGGGACGAACACCGGGGAGCTGTTTTTT.

In this sample, this clonotype turned up many times. The chain has TRBV6-1 and TRBJ2-7, with D perhaps TRBD1 (6 bases). V was pared by 6 bases and J by 2 bases, with 17 bases between. CDR1 is MNHNS and CDR2 is SASEGT in the germline V gene. The CDR3 sequence is 15 residues long. DNA of the CDR3: TGTGCCAGCAGCCCCGGCAGGGGATTCCCCTACGAGCAGTACTTC. Its protein product is CASSPGRGFPYEQYF.

The J gene is TRBJ1-1, the V gene TRBV18; D not resolved. Germline V gene lookup returns CDR1 KGHSH and CDR2 LQKENI. V lost 3 bases and J lost 6, with 20 bases in between. The CDR3 is made up of 16 amino acids. CDR3 coding DNA: TGTGCCAGCTCACCTGAGTTAGCAAGGGTCCGCGCTGAAGCTTTCTTT. Translating gives CASSPELARVRAEAFF.

This clonotype showed up many times. V is TRBV7-2 and J is TRBJ1-1, with 8 positions matching TRBD1. With 4 bases clipped from V and 3 bases from J, the junction kept 7 bases outside the gene matches. The CDR3 is 15 residues long. In germline, CDR1 is SGHTA, CDR2 FQGNSA. The CDR3 bases are TGTGCCAGCAGCTCTCAGACAGGGGCGCACACTGAAGCTTTCTTT. This gives the protein CASSSQTGAHTEAFF.

The chain has TRBV5-6 and TRBJ1-5; 7 nucleotides line up with TRBD1. V was pared by 3 bases and J by 3 bases, with 3 bases of the junction left unmatched. Germline CDR1 and CDR2: SGHDT and YYEEEE. The CDR3 contains 14 residues. The CDR3: CASSSGQLNQPQHF. The CDR3 nucleotides are TGTGCCAGCAGCTCGGGACAGCTCAATCAGCCCCAGCATTTT.

This clonotype was detected ten times or more. The CDR3 protein is CSARDLAGGYNEQFF. The DNA of the CDR3 is TGCAGTGCTAGAGACTTAGCGGGAGGGTACAATGAGCAGTTCTTC. The chain combines TRBV20-1 with TRBJ2-1; 11 bases are a match to TRBD2. This CDR3 comprises 15 residues. The ends lost 0 bases at V and 4 bases at J; junction bases unmatched: 2. Germline loops: CDR1 DFQATT, CDR2 SNEGSKA (reference sequence).

CDR3 nucleotides: TGTGCCAGCACGTTTTCGGGGGGTGACTATGGCTACACCTTC. Its translation: CASTFSGGDYGYTF. This sequence joins TRBV7-8 and TRBJ1-2, with D possibly being TRBD1 (5 bases). There are 14 residues in the CDR3. Germline CDR1 SGHVS, CDR2 FQNEAQ. V shed 7 bases and J shed 3 bases, with 15 bases lying between them.